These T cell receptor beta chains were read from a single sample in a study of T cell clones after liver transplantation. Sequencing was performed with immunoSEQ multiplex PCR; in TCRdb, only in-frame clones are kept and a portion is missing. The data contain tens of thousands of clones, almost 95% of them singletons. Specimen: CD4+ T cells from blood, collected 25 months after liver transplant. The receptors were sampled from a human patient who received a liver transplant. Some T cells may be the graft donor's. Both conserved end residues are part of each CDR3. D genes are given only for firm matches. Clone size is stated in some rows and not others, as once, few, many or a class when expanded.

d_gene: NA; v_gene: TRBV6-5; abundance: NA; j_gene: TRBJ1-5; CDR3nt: TGTGCCAGCCGAGGTGGGGCCCACGGAGCCCAGCATTTT; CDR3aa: CASRGGAHGAQHF
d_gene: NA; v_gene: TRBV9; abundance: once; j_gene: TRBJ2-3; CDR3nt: TGTGCCAGCAGCTCTCGCACAGATACGCAGTATTTT; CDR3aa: CASSSRTDTQYF
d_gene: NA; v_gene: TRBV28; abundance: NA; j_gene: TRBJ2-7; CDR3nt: TGTGCCAGCCAGCCCTCGGGACGGGGATCCTACGAGCAGTACTTC; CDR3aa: CASQPSGRGSYEQYF
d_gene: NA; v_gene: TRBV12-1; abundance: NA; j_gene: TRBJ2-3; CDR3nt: TGTGCCAGCAGCTTCCTCAGGGGACACCGACCAGATACGCAGTATTTT; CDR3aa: CASSFLRGHRPDTQYF
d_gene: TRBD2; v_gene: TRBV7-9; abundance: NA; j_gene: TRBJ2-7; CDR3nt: TGTGCCAGCAGCGTTAGCGGGAGCTCCTACGAGCAGTACTTC; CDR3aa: CASSVSGSSYEQYF
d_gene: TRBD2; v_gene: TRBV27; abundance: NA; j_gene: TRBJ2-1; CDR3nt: TGTGCCAGCAGTCCCGGGACTAGCGTCATTTCCTACAATGAGCAGTTCTTC; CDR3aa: CASSPGTSVISYNEQFF
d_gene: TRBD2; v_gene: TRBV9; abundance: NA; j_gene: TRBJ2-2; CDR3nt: TGTGCCAGCAACCCCGGCCTAGCGGGAGGGCTATCGGAGCTGTTTTTT; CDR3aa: CASNPGLAGGLSELFF
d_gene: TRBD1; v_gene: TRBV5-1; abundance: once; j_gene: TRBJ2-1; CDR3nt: TGCGCCAGCAGCTTAATACGACAAGGGGGCTTTTCCTACAATGAGCAGTTCTTC; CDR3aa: CASSLIRQGGFSYNEQFF
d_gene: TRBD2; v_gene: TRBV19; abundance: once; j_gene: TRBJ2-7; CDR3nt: TGTGCCAGTAGTATCAGGACTAGCGGAACCTACGAGCAGTACTTC; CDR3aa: CASSIRTSGTYEQYF
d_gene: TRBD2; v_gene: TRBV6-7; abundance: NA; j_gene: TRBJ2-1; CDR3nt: TGTGCCAGCAGGGGACTAGCGTTCGATGAGCAGTTCTTC; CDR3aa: CASRGLAFDEQFF
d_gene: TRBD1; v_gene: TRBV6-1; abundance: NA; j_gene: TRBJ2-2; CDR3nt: TGTGCCAGCAGTACCCAGGGGGCCGGCGGGGAGCTGTTTTTT; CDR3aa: CASSTQGAGGELFF
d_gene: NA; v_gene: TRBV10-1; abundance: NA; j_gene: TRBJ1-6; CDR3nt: TGCGCCAGCAGTACTATAACAAGAAGTCTTCATTCACCCCTCCACTTT; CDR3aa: CASSTITRSLHSPLHF
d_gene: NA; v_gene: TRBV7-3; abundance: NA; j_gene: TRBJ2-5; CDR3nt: TGTGCCAGCAGCTTAACAGGGGAAGAGACCCAGTACTTC; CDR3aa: CASSLTGEETQYF
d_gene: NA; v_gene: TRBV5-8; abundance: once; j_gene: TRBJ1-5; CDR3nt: TGTGCCAGCAGCTTGGAGGATAATCAGCCCCAGCATTTT; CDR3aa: CASSLEDNQPQHF
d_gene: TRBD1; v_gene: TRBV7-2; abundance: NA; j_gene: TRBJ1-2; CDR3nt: TGTGCCAGCAGCTCGACAGGGGTGGGGTATGGCTACACCTTC; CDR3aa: CASSSTGVGYGYTF
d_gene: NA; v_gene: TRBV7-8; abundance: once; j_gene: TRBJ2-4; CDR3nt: TGTGCCAGCAGCTTAAACCGGTTAAACATTCAGTACTTC; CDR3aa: CASSLNRLNIQYF
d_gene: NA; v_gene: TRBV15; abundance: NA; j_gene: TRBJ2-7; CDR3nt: TGTGCCACCAGCATGGCCAGGAGCTCCTACGAGCAGTACTTC; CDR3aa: CATSMARSSYEQYF
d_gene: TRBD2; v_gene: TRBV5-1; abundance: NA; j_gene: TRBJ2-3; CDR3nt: TGCGCCAGCAGCGGGCTAGCGGGGTCCACAGATACGCAGTATTTT; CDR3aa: CASSGLAGSTDTQYF
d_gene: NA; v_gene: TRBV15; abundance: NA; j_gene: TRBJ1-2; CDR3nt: TGTGCCACCAGCAGAGCCGGCTATGGCTACACCTTC; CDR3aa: CATSRAGYGYTF
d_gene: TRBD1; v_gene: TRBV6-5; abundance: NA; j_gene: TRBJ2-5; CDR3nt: TGTGCCAGCAGAAGGACAGGAGAAGAGACCCAGTACTTC; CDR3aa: CASRRTGEETQYF
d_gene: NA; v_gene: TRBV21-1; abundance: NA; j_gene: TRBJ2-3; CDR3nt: TGTGCCAGCAGTTCCGGGCCTAGAGCGGGGACCACAGATACGCAGTATTTT; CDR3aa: CASSSGPRAGTTDTQYF
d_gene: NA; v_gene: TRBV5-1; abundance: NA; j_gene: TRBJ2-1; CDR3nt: TGCGCCAGCAGCTTGGGCGGGCTCTTGAGCTACAATGAGCAGTTCTTC; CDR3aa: CASSLGGLLSYNEQFF
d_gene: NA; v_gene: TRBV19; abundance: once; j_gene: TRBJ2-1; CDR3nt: TGTGCCAGTAAGGAAATAGGCGACGATGAGCAGTTCTTC; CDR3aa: CASKEIGDDEQFF
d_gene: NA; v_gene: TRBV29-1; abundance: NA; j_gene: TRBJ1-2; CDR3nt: TGCAGCGTTGAGGACGGAGCAATAGATGGCTACACCTTC; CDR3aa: CSVEDGAIDGYTF
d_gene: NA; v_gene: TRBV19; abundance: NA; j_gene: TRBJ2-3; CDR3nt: TGTGCCAGTAGTAAGGGGGGTACCACAGATACGCAGTATTTT; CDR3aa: CASSKGGTTDTQYF
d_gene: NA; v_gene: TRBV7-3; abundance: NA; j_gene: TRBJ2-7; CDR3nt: TGTGCCAGCAGCTTATCTGGAGCTAGCTCCTACGAGCAGTACTTC; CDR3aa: CASSLSGASSYEQYF
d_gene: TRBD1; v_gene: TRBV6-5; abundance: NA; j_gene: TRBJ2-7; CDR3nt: TGTGCCAGCAGTTACTTAGGGGGCGGCTACGAGCAGTACTTC; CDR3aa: CASSYLGGGYEQYF
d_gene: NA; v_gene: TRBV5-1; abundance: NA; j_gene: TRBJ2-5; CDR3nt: TGCGCCAGCAGCCTCGGGGGAGCCGGTGAAGAGACCCAGTACTTC; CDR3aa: CASSLGGAGEETQYF
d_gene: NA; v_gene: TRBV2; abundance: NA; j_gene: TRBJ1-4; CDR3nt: TGTGCCAGCACCCAAAAAAGGACTGAAAAACTGTTTTTT; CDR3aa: CASTQKRTEKLFF
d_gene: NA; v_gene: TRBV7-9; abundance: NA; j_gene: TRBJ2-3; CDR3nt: TGTGCCAGCAGCCTCGTGGGTGATACGCAGTATTTT; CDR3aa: CASSLVGDTQYF
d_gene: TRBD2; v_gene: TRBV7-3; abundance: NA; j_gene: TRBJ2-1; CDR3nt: TGTGCCAGCAGCTCGACTAGCGGGAGTACGCATGAGCAGTTCTTC; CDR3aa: CASSSTSGSTHEQFF
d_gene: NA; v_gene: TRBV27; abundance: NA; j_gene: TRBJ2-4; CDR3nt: TGTGCCAGCAGTTTCGTGGGCATGAACAAAAACATTCAGTACTTC; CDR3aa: CASSFVGMNKNIQYF